The clone carrying this TCR beta chain has a handful of counts. Its antigen is still unknown. The sample belongs to a study of identical twins. Regarding the study as a whole: There were fewer insertions in abundant cord blood beta clonotypes, but memory repertoires showed no such pattern. Among out-of-frame alpha sequences shared by twins, low generation probability occurred in excess.

Template switching added a universal primer binding site, and final cDNA carried unique molecular identifiers. TCRdb itself ran the 5' RACE reads through MiXCR, one entry per CDR3 protein. The sample includes fewer than 900,000 distinct CDR3 sequences, about 20% seen only once; the top ten take around 4.4%. V was cut by 2 bases and J by 4 bases, with 14 bases left in between. Germline V gene data show CDR1 as SQVTM and CDR2 as ANQGSEA. The length of the CDR3 is 14 residues. These data were also filed under a second study, of T cells expressing NK-cell markers. That source adds: The authors derived TCR beta repertoires from sorted CD3+CD56+NKG2C+, CD3+CD56+NKG2C- and CD3+CD56-NKG2C+ T cells.

Sequenced input: PBMCs. The origin of this receptor is a woman aged 18-29 years in good health. J is TRBJ1-1 and V is TRBV29-1; D not certain. The CDR3 protein is CSVERSLSGTEAFF. As DNA, the CDR3 is TGCAGCGTTGAAAGGTCGCTCAGTGGCACTGAAGCTTTCTTT.